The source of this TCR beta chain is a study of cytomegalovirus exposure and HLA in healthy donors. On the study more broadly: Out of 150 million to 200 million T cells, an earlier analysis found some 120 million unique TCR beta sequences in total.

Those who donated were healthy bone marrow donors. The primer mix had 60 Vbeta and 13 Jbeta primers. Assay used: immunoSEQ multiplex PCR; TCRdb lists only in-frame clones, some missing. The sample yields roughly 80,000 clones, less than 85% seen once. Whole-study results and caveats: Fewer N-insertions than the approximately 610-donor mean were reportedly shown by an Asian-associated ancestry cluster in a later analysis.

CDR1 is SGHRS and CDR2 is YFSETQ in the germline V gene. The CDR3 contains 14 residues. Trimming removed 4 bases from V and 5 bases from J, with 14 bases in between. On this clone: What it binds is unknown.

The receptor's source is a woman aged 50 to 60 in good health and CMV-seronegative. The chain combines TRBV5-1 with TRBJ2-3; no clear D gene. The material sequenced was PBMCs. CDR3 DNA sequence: TGCGCCAGCAGCAAAATCGACTGGCGAGATACGCAGTATTTT. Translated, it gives CASSKIDWRDTQYF.